The 25 T cell receptor beta chains presented below share a single source sample, sequenced in a study of blood T cell repertoires in COVID-19. The table came from immunoSEQ multiplex PCR; TCRdb's copy has only in-frame clones and leaves some out. This table holds more than 120,000 clones, roughly 81% found once. The sample comprised peripheral blood. These receptors originate from a human donor with acute or convalescent COVID-19. The donor label of this sample is uncertain.

The chain carries TRBV27 and TRBJ1-1; D call uncertain. Trimming cost V 8 bases and J 4 bases, with 17 bases left between them. Germline V gives CDR1 MNHEY, CDR2 SMNVEV (reference sequence). There are 14 residues in the CDR3. The CDR3 region is CASPTGRGTTEAFF. In DNA, the CDR3 is TGTGCCAGCCCTACCGGACGGGGTACCACTGAAGCTTTCTTT.

This clone was found a few times. The chain recombines TRBV19 with TRBJ1-4; no firm D call. Germline CDR1 LNHDA, CDR2 SQIVND (reference sequence). V lost 5 bases and J 8 bases, leaving 12 bases between the germline ends. CDR3 length: 13 amino acids. The CDR3 nucleotides are TGTGCCAGTAGTTTCCGGGGAGCGGAAAAACTGTTTTTT. It specifies CASSFRGAEKLFF. The complete variable domain, with remaining parts taken from reference TRBV19 and TRBJ1-4, reads DGGITQSPKYLFRKEGQNVTLSCEQNLNHDAMYWYRQDPGQGLRLIYYSQIVNDFQKGDIAEGYSVSREKKESFPLTVTSAQKNPTAFYLCASSFRGAEKLFFGSGTQLSVL.

The genes are TRBV4-2 and TRBJ1-4, with 11 bases lining up with TRBD1. This CDR3 comprises 16 residues. Germline-derived CDR1 and CDR2 are LGHNA and YNFKEQ. The V and J ends lost 0 bases and 8 bases, in that order; junction bases with no gene match: 5. The chain's CDR3 is CASSQEGTGGGEKLFF. The DNA for the CDR3 is TGTGCCAGCAGCCAAGAGGGGACAGGGGGTGGCGAAAAACTGTTTTTT.

This clone has a single count. The chain joins TRBV28 to TRBJ2-3, with 7 bases lining up with TRBD1. The ends lost 5 bases at V and 5 bases at J; junction bases unmatched: 7. Per the germline V gene, CDR1 is MDHEN and CDR2 is SYDVKM. The CDR3 runs 14 residues. The CDR3 bases are TGTGCCAGCAGTCCTTCAGGGGGTGGAGATACGCAGTATTTT. Its translation is CASSPSGGGDTQYF.

CDR3 in DNA: TGTGCCAGCAGCCTCTCGGGGGGTAGTCAGCCCCAGCATTTT. Translation gives CASSLSGGSQPQHF. The rearrangement joins TRBV11-2 to TRBJ1-5; a weak D match, TRBD1 (5 bases). V was pared by 5 bases and J by 6 bases, with 14 bases between. Germline values: CDR1 SGHAT, CDR2 FQNNGV. The CDR3 sequence is 14 residues long.

The V gene is TRBV4-2, the J gene TRBJ2-1; 13 positions agree with TRBD2. In germline, CDR1 is LGHNA, CDR2 YNFKEQ. CDR3 length equals 18 residues. With 0 bases clipped from V and 12 bases from J, the junction kept 14 bases outside the gene matches. The CDR3 reads CASSQDLLAGGPVVRQFF. For the CDR3, the DNA is TGTGCCAGCAGCCAAGATTTACTAGCGGGGGGGCCAGTAGTACGGCAGTTCTTC.

The chain joins TRBV5-4 to TRBJ2-3; TRBD2 is a possible D gene (6 bases). Trimming pared 0 bases from V and 0 bases from J, leaving 8 bases between. Germline values: CDR1 SGHNT, CDR2 YYREEE (reference sequence). The CDR3 consists of 15 residues. CDR3 region: CASSLVAGSTDTQYF. The CDR3 coding sequence is TGTGCCAGCAGCTTGGTGGCGGGAAGCACAGATACGCAGTATTTT.

The chain is built from TRBV24-1 and TRBJ2-3, with 9 bases that match TRBD1. V lost 3 bases and J lost 6; bases outside the gene matches: 15. Germline CDR1 KGHDR, CDR2 SFDVKD. The CDR3 is 18 amino acids. Here the CDR3 reads CATSDRNLNRGLGDTQYF. The CDR3 DNA reads TGTGCCACCAGTGATCGAAACTTAAACAGGGGGCTGGGGGATACGCAGTATTTT.

The chain links TRBV4-3 to TRBJ2-1; tentative D call: TRBD2 (6 bases). V was shortened by 0 bases and J by 3 bases, with 12 bases between the two germline ends. Germline-derived CDR1 and CDR2 are LGHNA and YSLEER. The CDR3 is 16 amino acids. Here the CDR3 reads CASSQDWDSIYNEQFF. CDR3 in DNA: TGCGCCAGCAGCCAAGATTGGGACTCCATCTACAATGAGCAGTTCTTC.

V usage is TRBV4-3 and J usage is TRBJ1-1, with 7 positions matching TRBD1. This CDR3 contains 15 residues. Germline-derived CDR1 and CDR2 are LGHNA and YSLEER. Trimming removed 0 bases from V and 3 bases from J; junction bases left unmatched: 4. The chain's CDR3 is CASSQDPQGDTEAFF. The CDR3, as DNA: TGCGCCAGCAGCCAAGATCCCCAGGGGGACACTGAAGCTTTCTTT.

The rearrangement links TRBV5-1 to TRBJ2-1; tentatively, D is TRBD1 (6 bases). V shed 5 bases and J shed 4 bases, with 13 bases lying between them. Germline V gives CDR1 SGHRS, CDR2 YFSETQ. The CDR3 loop spans 14 amino acids. The CDR3 DNA sequence: TGCGCCAGCAGACCCCATGGACAGTACAATGAGCAGTTCTTC. As protein: CASRPHGQYNEQFF.

The CDR3 DNA reads as TGTGCCAGCAGTTTAAGATGGGGCGCCGGCGGGGAGCTGTTTTTT. It translates to CASSLRWGAGGELFF. This chain joins TRBV27 and TRBJ2-2; possible D gene TRBD1, 5 bases. V was pared by 2 bases and J by 7 bases, with 14 bases between. Germline loops: CDR1 MNHEY, CDR2 SMNVEV (reference sequence). CDR3 length: 15 residues.

The sample holds a few counts of this clone. J is TRBJ1-4 and V is TRBV4-3; D not certain. The CDR3 contains 15 residues. V was cut by 2 bases and J by 8 bases, with 15 bases left in between. Germline lookup yields CDR1 LGHNA and CDR2 YSLEER. In nucleotides, the CDR3 is TGCGCCAGCAGCCAAACCGCAGGAATTGGAGAAAAACTGTTTTTT. Protein product: CASSQTAGIGEKLFF.

The chain joins TRBV3-1 (or the pseudogene TRBV3-2) to TRBJ2-5, with 9 bases matching TRBD1. CDR1 and CDR2 (germline): LGHDT, YNNKEL (reference sequence). CDR3 size: 16 residues. J gave up 5 bases and V 4 bases, and 11 bases lay outside the gene matches. CDR3 bases: TGTGCCAGCAGCCCCCGCGGACAGGGGAGGCGGGAGACCCAGTACTTC. This encodes CASSPRGQGRRETQYF.

This clone appeared once. The genes are TRBV19 and TRBJ2-7; 7 bases map to TRBD1. The CDR3 covers 11 residues. The germline CDR1 and CDR2 sequences are LNHDA and SQIVND (reference sequence). Unmatched junction bases numbered 5, after V lost 9 bases and J lost 6 bases. The CDR3 loop is CASSDRAEQYF. Written as DNA, the CDR3 is TGTGCCAGCTCCGACAGGGCCGAGCAGTACTTC.

This chain links TRBV30 with TRBJ2-3; a possible D gene is TRBD1 (5 bases). V lost 1 base and J lost 4, with 6 bases in between. From germline, CDR1 is GTSNPN and CDR2 SVGIG (reference sequence). This CDR3 is 12 amino acids long. CDR3 sequence (DNA): TGTGCCTGGAGTGGCAGGGCAGATACGCAGTATTTT. Protein product: CAWSGRADTQYF.

This chain's CDR3 is CASSSKAGTGYEQYV. The CDR3 DNA follows: TGTGCCAGCAGCTCCAAAGCGGGAACTGGGTACGAGCAGTACGTC. This chain links TRBV7-2 with TRBJ2-7, with 7 bases fitting TRBD2. V lost 4 bases and J lost 4; bases outside the gene matches: 10. Germline assignment: CDR1 SGHTA and CDR2 FQGNSA. This CDR3 is built from 15 residues.

The V call is TRBV13, the J call TRBJ1-1; TRBD1 matches 7 bases. Germline CDR1 reads PRHDT; CDR2 reads FYEKMQ (reference sequence). CDR3 size: 14 residues. Trimming removed 5 bases from V and 3 bases from J; junction bases left unmatched: 6. CDR3 protein: CASSQQQGYTEAFF. The CDR3 coding sequence is TGTGCCAGCAGCCAACAACAGGGGTACACTGAAGCTTTCTTT.

This clone has a handful of counts. V is TRBV5-5 and J is TRBJ1-3; TRBD1 matches 7 bases. V trimming: 4 bases; J trimming: 4 bases; junction bases outside the gene matches: 5. The CDR3 runs to 14 residues. Germline V gene data show CDR1 as SGHKS and CDR2 as YYEKEE (reference sequence). CDR3 in amino acids: CASSPGTAGNTIYF. The CDR3 DNA reads TGTGCCAGCAGCCCCGGGACAGCCGGAAACACCATATATTTT.

The chain employs TRBV5-5 and TRBJ2-1; 10 nucleotides agree with TRBD1. The CDR3 runs 15 residues. Germline V CDR1 and CDR2: SGHKS, YYEKEE (reference sequence). Trimming removed 4 bases from V and 4 bases from J; junction bases left unmatched: 5. In DNA form, the CDR3 reads TGTGCCAGCAGCAGGACAGGGGGGGGGTACAATGAGCAGTTCTTC. The encoded protein is CASSRTGGGYNEQFF.

The rearrangement links TRBV7-2 to TRBJ2-1, with D maybe TRBD2 (5 bases). Germline lookup yields CDR1 SGHTA and CDR2 FQGNSA. This CDR3 region has 14 residues. Between the trimmed V and J ends, which lost 3 bases and 3 bases, there was a span of 9 bases. CDR3 loop: CASSFTRDYNEQFF. CDR3 nucleotides: TGTGCCAGCAGCTTCACTAGGGACTACAATGAGCAGTTCTTC.

This clone was seen more than once but under ten times. V usage is TRBV11-2 and J usage is TRBJ2-7, with D possibly TRBD2 on 5 matching bases. CDR1 and CDR2 (germline): SGHAT, FQNNGV. Deletions cut 5 bases from V and 2 bases from J, with 19 bases between. The CDR3 contains 16 residues. The CDR3, as DNA: TGTGCCAGCAGCCCCCTTGGTGGGAGAGGAGCCTACGAGCAGTACGTC. Amino acids: CASSPLGGRGAYEQYV.

The chain joins TRBV27 to TRBJ1-5, with D unresolved. Trimming stripped 5 bases from V and 3 bases from J, with 17 bases between. The germline V gene encodes CDR1 MNHEY and CDR2 SMNVEV (reference sequence). The CDR3 extends over 16 amino acids. The CDR3 protein is CASSKDGLPVNQPQHF. In DNA form, the CDR3 reads TGTGCCAGCAGTAAAGATGGTTTGCCGGTCAATCAGCCCCAGCATTTT.

The V gene is TRBV7-2, the J gene TRBJ1-3; TRBD1 aligns across 9 bases. This CDR3 contains 15 residues. Trimming removed 4 bases from V and 4 bases from J; junction bases left unmatched: 5. The germline gives CDR1 SGHTA, CDR2 FQGNSA. DNA for the CDR3: TGTGCCAGCAGCTCCGGGACAGGGTCAGGAAACACCATATATTTT. This translates into CASSSGTGSGNTIYF.

This sequence joins TRBV13 and TRBJ1-6, with 8 bases fitting TRBD1. CDR1 and CDR2 (germline): PRHDT, FYEKMQ (reference sequence). The length of the CDR3 is 15 residues. Trimming removed 5 bases from V and 7 bases from J; junction bases left unmatched: 7. The CDR3 spells CASSPGDRQNSPLHF. CDR3 nucleotide sequence: TGTGCCAGCAGCCCTGGGGACAGGCAAAATTCACCCCTCCACTTT.